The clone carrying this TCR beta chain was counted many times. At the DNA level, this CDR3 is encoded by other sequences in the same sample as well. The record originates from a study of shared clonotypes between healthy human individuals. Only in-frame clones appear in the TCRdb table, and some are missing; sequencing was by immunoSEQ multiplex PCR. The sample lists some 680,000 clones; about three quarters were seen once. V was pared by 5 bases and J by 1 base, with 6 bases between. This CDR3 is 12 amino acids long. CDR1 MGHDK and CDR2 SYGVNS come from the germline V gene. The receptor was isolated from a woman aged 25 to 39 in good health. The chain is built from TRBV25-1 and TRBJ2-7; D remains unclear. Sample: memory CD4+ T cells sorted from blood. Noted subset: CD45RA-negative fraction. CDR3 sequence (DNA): TGTGCCAGCAGTCGGGCTTCCTACGAGCAGTACTTC. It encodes CASSRASYEQYF.